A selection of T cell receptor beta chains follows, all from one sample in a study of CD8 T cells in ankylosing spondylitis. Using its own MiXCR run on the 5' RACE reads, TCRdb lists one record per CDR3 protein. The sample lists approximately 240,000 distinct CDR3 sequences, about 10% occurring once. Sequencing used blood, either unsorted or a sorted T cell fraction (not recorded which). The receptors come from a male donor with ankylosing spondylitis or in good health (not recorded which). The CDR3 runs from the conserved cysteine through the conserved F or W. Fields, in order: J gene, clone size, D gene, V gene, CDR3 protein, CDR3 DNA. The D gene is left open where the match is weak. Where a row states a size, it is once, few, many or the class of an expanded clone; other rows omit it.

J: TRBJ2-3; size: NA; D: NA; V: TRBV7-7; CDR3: CASSLGEGTDTQYF; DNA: TGTGCCAGCAGCTTAGGAGAGGGAACAGATACGCAGTATTTT
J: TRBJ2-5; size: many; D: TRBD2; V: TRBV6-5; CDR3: CASSYPGTSLETQYF; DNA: TGTGCCAGCAGTTACCCCGGGACTAGCCTAGAGACCCAGTACTTC
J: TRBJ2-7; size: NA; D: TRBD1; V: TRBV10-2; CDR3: CASNTGGSSYEQYF; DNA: TGCGCCAGCAACACAGGGGGCAGTTCCTACGAGCAGTACTTC
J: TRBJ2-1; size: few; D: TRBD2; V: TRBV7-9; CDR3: CASSSRTSGRRDEQFF; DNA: TGTGCCAGCAGCTCCAGGACTAGCGGGAGGAGGGATGAGCAGTTCTTC
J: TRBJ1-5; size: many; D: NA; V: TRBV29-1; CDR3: CSVLGGRNQPQHF; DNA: TGCAGCGTCCTGGGGGGCCGCAATCAGCCCCAGCATTTT
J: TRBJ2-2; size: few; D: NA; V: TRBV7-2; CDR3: CASSPRTGRDGELFF; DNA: TGTGCCAGCAGCCCCCGGACAGGGAGGGACGGGGAGCTGTTTTTT
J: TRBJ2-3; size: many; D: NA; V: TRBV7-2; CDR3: CASSSPGDTQYF; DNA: TGTGCCAGCAGCTCTCCAGGTGATACGCAGTATTTT
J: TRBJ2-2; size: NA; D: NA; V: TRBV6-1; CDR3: CASSRTDTNTGELFF; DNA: TGTGCCAGCAGCAGGACAGACACGAACACCGGGGAGCTGTTTTTT
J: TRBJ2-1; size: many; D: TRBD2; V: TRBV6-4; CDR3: CASSGTSGSNEQFF; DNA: TGTGCCAGCAGTGGGACTAGCGGGAGCAATGAGCAGTTCTTC
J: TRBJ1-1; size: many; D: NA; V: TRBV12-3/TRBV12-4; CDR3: CASSLGGATEAFF; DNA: TGTGCCAGCAGTTTAGGAGGGGCGACTGAAGCTTTCTTT
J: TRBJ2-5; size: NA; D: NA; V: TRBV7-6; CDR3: CASSLGVETQYF; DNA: TGTGCCAGCAGCTTAGGGGTAGAGACCCAGTACTTC
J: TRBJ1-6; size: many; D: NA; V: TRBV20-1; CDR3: CSARVFGQPGNSPLHF; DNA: TGCAGTGCTAGAGTATTTGGGCAGCCGGGTAATTCACCCCTCCACTTT
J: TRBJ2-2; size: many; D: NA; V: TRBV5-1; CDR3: CASSFQPTGELFF; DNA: TGCGCCAGCAGCTTTCAACCCACCGGGGAGCTGTTTTTT
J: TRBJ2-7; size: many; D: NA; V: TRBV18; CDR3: CASSPRDTSYEQYF; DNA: TGTGCCAGCTCACCACGGGACACCTCCTACGAGCAGTACTTC
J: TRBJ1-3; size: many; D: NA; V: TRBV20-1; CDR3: CSASSEAGVIGNTIYF; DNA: TGCAGTGCCAGTTCCGAGGCGGGGGTTATTGGAAACACCATATATTTT
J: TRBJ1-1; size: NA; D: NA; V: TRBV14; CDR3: CASSLSWGNTEAFF; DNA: TGTGCCAGCAGCCTCAGCTGGGGGAACACTGAAGCTTTCTTT
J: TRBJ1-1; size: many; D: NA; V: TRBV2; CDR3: CASTWGPGTEAFF; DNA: TGTGCCAGCACCTGGGGCCCGGGCACTGAAGCTTTCTTT
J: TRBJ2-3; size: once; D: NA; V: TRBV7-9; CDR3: CASSPSLDTQYF; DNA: TGTGCCAGCAGCCCTAGTCTTGATACGCAGTATTTT
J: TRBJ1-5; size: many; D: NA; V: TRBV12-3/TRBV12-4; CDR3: CASSGPNQPQHF; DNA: TGTGCCAGCTCTGGGCCAAATCAGCCCCAGCATTTT
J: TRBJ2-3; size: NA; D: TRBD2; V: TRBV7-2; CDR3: CASSLSGTRPQDTQYF; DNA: TGTGCCAGCAGCCTTTCCGGGACTAGACCCCAGGATACGCAGTATTTT
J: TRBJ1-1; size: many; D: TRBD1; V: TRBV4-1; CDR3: CASSRLQGMDTEAFF; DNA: TGCGCCAGCAGCCGCCTACAGGGGATGGACACTGAAGCTTTCTTT
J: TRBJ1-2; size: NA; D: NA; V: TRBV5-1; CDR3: CASSLVGTDGYTF; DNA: TGCGCCAGCAGCTTGGTCGGAACAGATGGCTACACCTTC
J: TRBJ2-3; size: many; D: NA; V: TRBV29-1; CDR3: CSVAKGGDTQYF; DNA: TGCAGCGTTGCGAAGGGTGGTGATACGCAGTATTTT
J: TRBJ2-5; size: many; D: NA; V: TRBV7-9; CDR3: CASSSAPNKETQYF; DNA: TGTGCCAGCAGTTCCGCACCCAACAAAGAGACCCAGTACTTC
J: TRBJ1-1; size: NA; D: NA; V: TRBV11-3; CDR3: CASSYERPGGQPHTFF; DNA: TGTGCCAGCAGCTACGAAAGGCCCGGCGGACAACCTCACACTTTCTTT
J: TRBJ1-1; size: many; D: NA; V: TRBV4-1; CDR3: CASSQVFRENTEAFF; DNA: TGCGCCAGCAGCCAAGTCTTCAGGGAGAACACTGAAGCTTTCTTT
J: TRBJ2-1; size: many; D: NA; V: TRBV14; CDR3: CASSQEGGPNSYNEQFF; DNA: TGTGCCAGCAGCCAAGAAGGGGGGCCCAACTCCTACAATGAGCAGTTCTTC
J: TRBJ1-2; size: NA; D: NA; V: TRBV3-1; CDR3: CASSQDPGYGYTF; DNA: TGTGCCAGCAGCCAAGATCCAGGCTATGGCTACACCTTC
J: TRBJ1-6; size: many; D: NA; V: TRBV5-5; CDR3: CASSSATAYSPLHF; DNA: TGTGCCAGCAGCTCAGCTACGGCCTATTCACCCCTCCACTTT
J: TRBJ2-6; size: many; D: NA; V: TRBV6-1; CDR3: CASSEAVGSGANVLTF; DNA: TGTGCCAGCAGTGAAGCAGTCGGGTCTGGGGCCAACGTCCTGACTTTC
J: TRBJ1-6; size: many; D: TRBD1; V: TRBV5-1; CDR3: CASSPTGNPLHF; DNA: TGCGCCAGCAGCCCGACAGGGAACCCCCTCCACTTT
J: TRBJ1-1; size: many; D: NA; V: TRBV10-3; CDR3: CAIRPQHSNTEAFF; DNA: TGTGCCATCAGACCACAACACTCGAACACTGAAGCTTTCTTT
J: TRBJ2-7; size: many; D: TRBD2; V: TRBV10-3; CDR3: CAISESSGGAYEQYF; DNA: TGTGCCATCAGTGAGTCTAGCGGGGGGGCCTACGAGCAGTACTTC
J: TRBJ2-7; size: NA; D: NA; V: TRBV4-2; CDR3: CASSLRGKHYEQYF; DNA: TGTGCCAGCAGCTTAAGGGGAAAGCACTACGAGCAGTACTTC
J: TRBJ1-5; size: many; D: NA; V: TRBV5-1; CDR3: CASSLDGTSNQPQHF; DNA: TGCGCCAGCAGCTTGGACGGAACCAGCAATCAGCCCCAGCATTTT
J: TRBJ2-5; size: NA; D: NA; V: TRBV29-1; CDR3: CSLAADPETQYF; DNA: TGCAGCTTGGCCGCGGACCCAGAGACCCAGTACTTC
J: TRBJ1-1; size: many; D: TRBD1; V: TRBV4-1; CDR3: CASSQYRGMNTEAFF; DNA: TGCGCCAGCAGCCAATACAGGGGGATGAACACTGAAGCTTTCTTT
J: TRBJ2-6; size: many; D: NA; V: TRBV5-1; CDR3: CASSLKLSGANVLTF; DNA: TGCGCCAGCAGCTTGAAACTCTCTGGGGCCAACGTCCTGACTTTC
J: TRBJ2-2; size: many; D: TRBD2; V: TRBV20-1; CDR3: CSAADPLSSGATGELFF; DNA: TGCAGTGCCGCCGACCCCCTCTCTAGCGGAGCCACCGGGGAGCTGTTTTTT
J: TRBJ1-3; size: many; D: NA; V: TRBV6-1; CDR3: CASRPDISSGNTIYF; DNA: TGTGCCAGCAGGCCGGACATTTCCTCTGGAAACACCATATATTTT
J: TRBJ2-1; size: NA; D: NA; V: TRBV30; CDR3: CAWSERRGNNEQFF; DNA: TGTGCCTGGAGTGAGAGGCGGGGAAACAATGAGCAGTTCTTC
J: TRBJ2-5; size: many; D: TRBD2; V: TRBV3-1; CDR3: CASSTGTSGETQYF; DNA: TGTGCCAGCAGTACCGGGACTAGCGGAGAGACCCAGTACTTC
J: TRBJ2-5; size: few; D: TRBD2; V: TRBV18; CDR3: CASSPAPGGVETQYF; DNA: TGTGCCAGCTCACCCGCTCCGGGAGGAGTGGAGACCCAGTACTTC
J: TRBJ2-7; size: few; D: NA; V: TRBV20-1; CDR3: CSARRTSGWSYEQYF; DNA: TGCAGTGCTAGACGGACGAGCGGGTGGTCCTACGAGCAGTACTTC
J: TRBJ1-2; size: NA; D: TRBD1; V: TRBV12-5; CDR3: CASALYTGQGIGYTF; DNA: TGTGCTAGTGCCCTATACACCGGACAGGGCATCGGCTACACCTTC
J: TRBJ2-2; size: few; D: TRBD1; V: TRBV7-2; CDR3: CASSSTGAHTGELFF; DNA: TGTGCCAGCAGCTCAACAGGGGCCCACACCGGGGAGCTGTTTTTT
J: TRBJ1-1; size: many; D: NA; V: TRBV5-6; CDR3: CASSLGPTANTEAFF; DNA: TGTGCCAGCAGCTTGGGACCGACAGCGAACACTGAAGCTTTCTTT
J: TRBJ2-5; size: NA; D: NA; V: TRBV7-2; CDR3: CASRPPGTPGETQYF; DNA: TGTGCCAGCAGGCCCCCTGGGACCCCTGGGGAGACCCAGTACTTC
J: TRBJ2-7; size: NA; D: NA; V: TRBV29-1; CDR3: CSALDPGGAYEQYF; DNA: TGCAGCGCACTCGATCCGGGCGGTGCCTACGAGCAGTACTTC
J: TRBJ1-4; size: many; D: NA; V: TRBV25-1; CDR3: CASSEFREDEKLFF; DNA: TGTGCCAGCAGTGAATTCAGGGAAGATGAAAAACTGTTTTTT